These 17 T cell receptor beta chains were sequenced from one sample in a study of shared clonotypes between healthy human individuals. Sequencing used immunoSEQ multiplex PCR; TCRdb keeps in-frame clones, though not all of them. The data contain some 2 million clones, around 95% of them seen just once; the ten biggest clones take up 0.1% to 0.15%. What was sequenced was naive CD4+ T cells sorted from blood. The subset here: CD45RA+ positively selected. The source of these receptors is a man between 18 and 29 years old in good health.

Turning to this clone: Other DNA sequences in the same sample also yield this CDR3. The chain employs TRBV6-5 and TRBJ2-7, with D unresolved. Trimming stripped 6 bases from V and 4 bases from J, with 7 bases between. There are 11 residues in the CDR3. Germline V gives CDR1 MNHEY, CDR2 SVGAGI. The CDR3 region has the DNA TGTGCCAGCAGCAACGGTTACGAGCAGTACTTC. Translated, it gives CASSNGYEQYF.

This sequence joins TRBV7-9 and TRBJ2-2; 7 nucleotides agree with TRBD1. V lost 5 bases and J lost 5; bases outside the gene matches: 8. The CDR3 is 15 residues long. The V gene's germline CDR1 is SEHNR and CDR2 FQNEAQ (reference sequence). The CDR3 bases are TGTGCCAGCAGCCGGACAGGCTTATATACCGGGGAGCTGTTTTTT. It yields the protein CASSRTGLYTGELFF.

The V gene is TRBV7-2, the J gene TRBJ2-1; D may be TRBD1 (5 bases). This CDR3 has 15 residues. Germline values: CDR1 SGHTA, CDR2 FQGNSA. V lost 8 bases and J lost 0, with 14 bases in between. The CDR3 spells CASGQTGSSYNEQFF. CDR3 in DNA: TGTGCCAGCGGCCAAACAGGCAGCTCCTACAATGAGCAGTTCTTC.

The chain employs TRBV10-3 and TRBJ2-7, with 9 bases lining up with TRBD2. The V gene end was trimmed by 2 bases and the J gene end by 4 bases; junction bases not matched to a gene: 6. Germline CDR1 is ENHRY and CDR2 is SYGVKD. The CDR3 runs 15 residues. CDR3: CAISEPGLALYEQYF. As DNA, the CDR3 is TGTGCCATCAGTGAGCCGGGACTAGCTTTGTACGAGCAGTACTTC.

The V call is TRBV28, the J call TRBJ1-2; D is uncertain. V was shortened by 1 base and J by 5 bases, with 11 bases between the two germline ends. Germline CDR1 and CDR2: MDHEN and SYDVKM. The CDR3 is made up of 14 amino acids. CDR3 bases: TGTGCCAGCAGTTTATCGCTTGGAGGGTATGGCTACACCTTC. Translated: CASSLSLGGYGYTF.

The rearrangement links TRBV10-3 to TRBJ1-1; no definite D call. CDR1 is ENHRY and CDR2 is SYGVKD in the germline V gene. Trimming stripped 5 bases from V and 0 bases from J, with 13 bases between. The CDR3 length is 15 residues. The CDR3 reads CAISSFDAMNTEAFF. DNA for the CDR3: TGTGCCATCAGTTCCTTTGATGCGATGAACACTGAAGCTTTCTTT.

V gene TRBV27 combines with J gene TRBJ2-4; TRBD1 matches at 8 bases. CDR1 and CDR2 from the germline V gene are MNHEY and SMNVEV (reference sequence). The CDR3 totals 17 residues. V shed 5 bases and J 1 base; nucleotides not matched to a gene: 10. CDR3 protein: CASSPKTGAGAKNIQYF. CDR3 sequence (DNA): TGTGCCAGCAGTCCCAAGACAGGGGCCGGGGCCAAAAACATTCAGTACTTC.

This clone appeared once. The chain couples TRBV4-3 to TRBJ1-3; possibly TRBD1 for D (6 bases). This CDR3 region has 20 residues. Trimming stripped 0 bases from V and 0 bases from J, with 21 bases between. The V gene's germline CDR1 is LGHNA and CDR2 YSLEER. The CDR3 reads CASSQDLGGSQILSGNTIYF. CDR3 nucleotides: TGCGCCAGCAGCCAAGATCTCGGGGGCAGCCAAATACTCTCTGGAAACACCATATATTTT.

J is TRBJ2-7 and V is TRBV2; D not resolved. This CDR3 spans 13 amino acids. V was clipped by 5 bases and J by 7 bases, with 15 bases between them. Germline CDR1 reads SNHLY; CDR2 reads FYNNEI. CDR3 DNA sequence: TGTGCCAGCAGTTGGGCGGACCTACGAGAGCAGTACTTC. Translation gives CASSWADLREQYF.

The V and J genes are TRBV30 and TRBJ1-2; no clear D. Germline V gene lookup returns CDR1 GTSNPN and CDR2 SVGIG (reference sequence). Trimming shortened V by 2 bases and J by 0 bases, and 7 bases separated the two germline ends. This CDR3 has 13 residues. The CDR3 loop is CAWSSGSNYGYTF. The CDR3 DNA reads TGTGCCTGGAGTTCCGGATCTAACTATGGCTACACCTTC.

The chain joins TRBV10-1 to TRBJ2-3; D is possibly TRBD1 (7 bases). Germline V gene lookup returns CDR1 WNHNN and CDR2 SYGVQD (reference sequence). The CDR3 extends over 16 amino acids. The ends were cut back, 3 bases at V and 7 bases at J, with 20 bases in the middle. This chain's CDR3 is CASSEPGGTDVYTQYF. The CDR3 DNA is TGCGCCAGCAGTGAACCGGGCGGGACAGACGTATATACGCAGTATTTT.

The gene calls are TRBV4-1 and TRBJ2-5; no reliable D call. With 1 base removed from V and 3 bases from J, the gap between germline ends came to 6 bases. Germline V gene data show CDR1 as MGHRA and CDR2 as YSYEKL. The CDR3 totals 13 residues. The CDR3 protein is CASSQAGKETQYF. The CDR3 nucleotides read TGCGCCAGCAGCCAAGCAGGCAAAGAGACCCAGTACTTC.

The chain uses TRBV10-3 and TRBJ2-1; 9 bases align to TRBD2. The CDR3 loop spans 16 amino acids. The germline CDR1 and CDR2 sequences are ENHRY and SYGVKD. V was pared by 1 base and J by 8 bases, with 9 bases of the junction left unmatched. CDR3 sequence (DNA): TGTGCCATCAGTGAGTGGTTGCTAGCGGGAAAGGATGAGCAGTTCTTC. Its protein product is CAISEWLLAGKDEQFF.

This CDR3 reads CASSQPPLGGSSYNEQFF. The CDR3 region has the DNA TGCGCCAGCAGCCAGCCTCCGCTAGGAGGAAGCTCCTACAATGAGCAGTTCTTC. The gene calls are TRBV4-3 and TRBJ2-1; D is possibly TRBD2 (5 bases). Germline loops: CDR1 LGHNA, CDR2 YSLEER. Trimming stripped 3 bases from V and 0 bases from J, with 18 bases between. This CDR3 comprises 18 residues.

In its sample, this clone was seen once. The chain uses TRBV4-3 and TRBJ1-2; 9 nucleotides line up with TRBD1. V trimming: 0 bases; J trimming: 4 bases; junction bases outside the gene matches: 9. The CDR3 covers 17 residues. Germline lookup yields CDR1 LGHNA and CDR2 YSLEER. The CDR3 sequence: CASSQEGGVDRGYGYTF. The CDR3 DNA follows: TGCGCCAGCAGCCAAGAAGGTGGGGTGGACAGGGGCTATGGCTACACCTTC.

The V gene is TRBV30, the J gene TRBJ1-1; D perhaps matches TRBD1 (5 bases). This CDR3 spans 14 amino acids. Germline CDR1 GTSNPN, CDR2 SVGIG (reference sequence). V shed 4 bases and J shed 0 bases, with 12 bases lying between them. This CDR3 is CAWKTVSMNTEAFF. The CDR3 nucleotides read TGTGCCTGGAAGACAGTTAGTATGAACACTGAAGCTTTCTTT.

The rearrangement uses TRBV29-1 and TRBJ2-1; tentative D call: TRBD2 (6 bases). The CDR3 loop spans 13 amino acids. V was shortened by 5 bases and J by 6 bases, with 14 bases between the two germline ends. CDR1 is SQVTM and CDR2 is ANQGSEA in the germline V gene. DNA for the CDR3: TGCAGCGTTTGGGCCCTTAGCGGCAATGAGCAGTTCTTC. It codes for CSVWALSGNEQFF.